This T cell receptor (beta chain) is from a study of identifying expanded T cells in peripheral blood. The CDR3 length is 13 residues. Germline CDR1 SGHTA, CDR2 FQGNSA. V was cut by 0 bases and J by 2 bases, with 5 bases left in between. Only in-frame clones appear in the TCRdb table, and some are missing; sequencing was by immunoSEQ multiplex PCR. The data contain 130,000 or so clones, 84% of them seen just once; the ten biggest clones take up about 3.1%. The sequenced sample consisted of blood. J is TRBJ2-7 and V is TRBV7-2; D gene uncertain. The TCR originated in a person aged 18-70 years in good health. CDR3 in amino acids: CASSLAGTYEQYF. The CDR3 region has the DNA TGTGCCAGCAGCTTAGCTGGGACCTACGAGCAGTACTTC.